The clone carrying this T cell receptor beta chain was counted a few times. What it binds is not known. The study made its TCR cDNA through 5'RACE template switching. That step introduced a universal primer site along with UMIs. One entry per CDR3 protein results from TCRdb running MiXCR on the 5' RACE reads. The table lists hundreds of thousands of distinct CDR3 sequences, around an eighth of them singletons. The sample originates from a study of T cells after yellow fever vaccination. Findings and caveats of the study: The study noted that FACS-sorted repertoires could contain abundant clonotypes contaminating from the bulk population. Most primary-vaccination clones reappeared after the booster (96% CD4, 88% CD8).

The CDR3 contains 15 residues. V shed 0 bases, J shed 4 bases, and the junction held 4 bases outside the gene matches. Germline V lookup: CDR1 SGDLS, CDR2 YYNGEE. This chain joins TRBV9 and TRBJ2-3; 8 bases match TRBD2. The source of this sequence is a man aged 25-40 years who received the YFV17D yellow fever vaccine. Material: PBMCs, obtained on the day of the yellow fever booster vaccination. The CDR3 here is CASSVAGGPPDTQYF. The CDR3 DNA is TGTGCCAGCAGCGTAGCGGGGGGGCCCCCAGATACGCAGTATTTT. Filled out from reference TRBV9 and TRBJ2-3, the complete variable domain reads DSGVTQTPKHLITATGQRVTLRCSPRSGDLSVYWYQQSLDQGLQFLIQYYNGEERAKGNILERFSAQQFPDLHSELNLSSLELGDSALYFCASSVAGGPPDTQYFGPGTRLTVL.